This T cell receptor beta chain was captured in a study of vaccination and CD4 T cells after COVID-19. At the level of the study: SARS-CoV-2, HCoV-NL63, HCoV-OC43 and HCoV-229E supplied the overlapping spike peptides used to stimulate cells. Study-level findings and limits: Going from around 20 to 38, median SARS-CoV-2-reactive clonotypes did not rise significantly.

The Oncomine TCR Beta short-read assay was what sequenced the DNA obtained from cultured CD4+ T cells. Scientists extracted genomic DNA from CD4+ T cells grown in culture. From the PCR reads, TCRdb called clonotypes with MiXCR, one entry per CDR3 protein. Found here are more than 10,000 distinct CDR3 sequences, over 30% of them singletons; the top ten hold around 20%. Turning to this clonotype: Its antigen is not known.

CDR3 length: 15 amino acids. With 4 bases removed from V and 2 bases from J, the gap between germline ends came to 18 bases. Germline values: CDR1 DFQATT, CDR2 SNEGSKA (reference sequence). Specified treatment: approximately nine-day PBMC culture with coronavirus spike peptide pools or control peptides (ViraFEST assay). Sequencing was carried out using cultured CD4+ T cells from blood. V is TRBV20-1 and J is TRBJ2-7; D call uncertain. This TCR came from a human donor with COVID-19. CDR3: CSAIRTQNKPYEQYF. In DNA, the CDR3 is TGCAGTGCTATCCGAACACAAAACAAGCCCTACGAGCAGTACTTC.